The T cell receptor (beta chain) under discussion was sequenced for a study of CD8+CD57+ T cells in acquired aplastic anemia. V gave up 0 bases and J gave up 4 bases, with 5 bases separating them. CDR1 is LNHNV, CDR2 YYDKDF, per germline (reference sequence). CDR3 length: 13 residues. Many counts were recorded for this clonotype. According to the study, genomic DNA was the template for TCR beta VDJ and CDR3 profiling. TCRdb used MiXCR to reprocess the reads, holding one entry per CDR3 protein. The repertoire holds approximately 130,000 distinct CDR3 sequences, 41% seen once, with 8% to 9.5% in the top ten.

The material sequenced was sorted CD4+, CD8+, or CD8+CD57+ T cells (not recorded which) from PBMCs. The chain links TRBV15 to TRBJ2-3; D uncertain. The sequence came from a human donor in good health, serving as a control. DNA for the CDR3: TGTGCCACCAGCAGAGACCGTCCAGATACGCAGTATTTT. Its translation: CATSRDRPDTQYF.